The text below deals with one TCR beta chain. The source material, RNA transcripts, was used to amplify TCR beta CDR3 regions. The primer set for the first-round RT-PCR of the TCR CDR3 was HTBI. TCRdb reprocessed the multiplex PCR reads with MiXCR, giving one entry per CDR3 protein. The data contain around 360,000 distinct CDR3 sequences, over 12% of them singletons. This sample was taken from a study of T cells in Graves' hyperthyroidism and ophthalmopathy. This CDR3 comprises 16 residues. Per the germline V gene, CDR1 is SGHVS and CDR2 is FQNEAQ. V was trimmed by 4 bases and J by 0 bases, leaving 13 bases between them.

The source is a woman aged 55-70 years with Graves' ophthalmopathy. The chain joins TRBV7-8 to TRBJ1-5, with D uncertain. Sequencing input: blood. CDR3 coding DNA: TGTGCCAGCAGCTCCAAACCCATATTTAGCAATCAGCCCCAGCATTTT. Protein sequence: CASSSKPIFSNQPQHF.